The clone carrying this TCR beta chain was recorded at least ten times. The target antigen is unknown. This CDR3 has 14 amino acids. V lost 1 base and J lost 2, with 8 bases in between. The germline CDR1 and CDR2 sequences are MNHEY and SMNVEV (reference sequence). The data are from a study of human T cells and chemical hapten exposure. Study-wide results and caveats: After DPC sensitization, TCRs above 1 in 1000 frequency showed no change.

This sample's time point: pre-sensitization, week 0. This sample's treatment: therapeutic diphenylcyclopropenone sensitization with weekly scalp DPC. The starting material, unfractionated whole blood, was used for total RNA extraction. One entry per CDR3 protein results from TCRdb running MiXCR on the RACE reads. The sample gives 350,000 to 400,000 distinct CDR3 sequences, approximately 5% of which show up once; 2.5% to 3% is in the top ten. The source was whole blood, collected in connection with sensitization to the hapten diphenylcyclopropenone (DPC). The TCR comes from a woman aged 50 to 60 with alopecia areata. Some clones in this sample may be carry-over from other donors' samples. The chain uses TRBV27 and TRBJ2-5; D ambiguous. This CDR3 is CASSLWGTQETQYF. The CDR3 nucleotides read TGTGCCAGCAGTTTATGGGGTACTCAAGAGACCCAGTACTTC.